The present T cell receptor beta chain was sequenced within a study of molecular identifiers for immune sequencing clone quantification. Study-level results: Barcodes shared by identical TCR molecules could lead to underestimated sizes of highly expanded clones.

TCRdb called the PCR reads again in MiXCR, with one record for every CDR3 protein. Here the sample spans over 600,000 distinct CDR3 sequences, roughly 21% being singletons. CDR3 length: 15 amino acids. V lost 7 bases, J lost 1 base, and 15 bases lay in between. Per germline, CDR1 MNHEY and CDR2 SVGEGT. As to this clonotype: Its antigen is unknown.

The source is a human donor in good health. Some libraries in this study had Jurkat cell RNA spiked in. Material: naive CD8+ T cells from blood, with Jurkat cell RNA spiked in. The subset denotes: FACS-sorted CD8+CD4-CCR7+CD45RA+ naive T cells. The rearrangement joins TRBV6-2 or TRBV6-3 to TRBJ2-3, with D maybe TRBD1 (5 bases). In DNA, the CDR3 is TGTGCCAGCAAACCCCAGGGTTGGGGCACAGATACGCAGTATTTT. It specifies CASKPQGWGTDTQYF.